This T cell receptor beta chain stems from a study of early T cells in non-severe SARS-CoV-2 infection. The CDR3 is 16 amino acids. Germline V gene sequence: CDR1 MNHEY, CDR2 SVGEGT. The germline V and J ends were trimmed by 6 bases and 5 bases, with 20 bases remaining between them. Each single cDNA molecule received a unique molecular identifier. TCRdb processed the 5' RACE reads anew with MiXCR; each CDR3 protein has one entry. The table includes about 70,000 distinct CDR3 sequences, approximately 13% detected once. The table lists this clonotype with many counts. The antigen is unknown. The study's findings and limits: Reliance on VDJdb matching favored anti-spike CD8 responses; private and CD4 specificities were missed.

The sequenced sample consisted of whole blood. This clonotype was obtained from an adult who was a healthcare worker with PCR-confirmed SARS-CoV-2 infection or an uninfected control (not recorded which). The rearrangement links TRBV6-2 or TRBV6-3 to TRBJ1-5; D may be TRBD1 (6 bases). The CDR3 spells CASSSITGHLYQPQHF. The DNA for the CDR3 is TGTGCCAGCAGCTCCATCACGGGACACCTTTATCAGCCCCAGCATTTT.